The source of this T cell receptor beta chain is a study of cytomegalovirus exposure and HLA in healthy donors. Germline assignment: CDR1 SGHRS and CDR2 YFSETQ. V trimming: 4 bases; J trimming: 2 bases; junction bases outside the gene matches: 10. The length of the CDR3 is 16 residues. A word on this clone: Its antigen is still unknown.

Findings and limits, study-wide: When analyzed later, a missense DCLRE1C variant was found to be linked to TCR beta V- and J-gene trimming. Available immune exposure information was restricted to CMV serostatus only.

The PCR made use of 60 Vbeta and 13 Jbeta primers. The repertoire was sequenced with immunoSEQ multiplex PCR; TCRdb's copy has only in-frame clones and lacks some. The sample has about 160,000 clones, 60% to 80% seen once. V is TRBV5-1 and J is TRBJ2-3, with 7 bases lining up with TRBD1. This sequence was found in a woman aged 25-40 years in good health and CMV-seronegative. Sequenced input: PBMCs. The CDR3 loop is CASSPGQTTFTDTQYF. CDR3 in DNA: TGCGCCAGCAGCCCGGGACAGACTACTTTCACAGATACGCAGTATTTT. Supplemented by reference TRBV5-1 and TRBJ2-3, the full variable domain reads KAGVTQTPRYLIKTRGQQVTLSCSPISGHRSVSWYQQTPGQGLQFLFEYFSETQRNKGNFPGRFSGRQFSNSRSEMNVSTLELGDSALYLCASSPGQTTFTDTQYFGPGTRLTVL.